The 31 T cell receptor beta chains presented below share a single source sample, sequenced in a study of shared clonotypes between healthy human individuals (dated by TCRdb to about 2020). To prepare the library, the immunoSEQ multiplex PCR assay was applied. TCRdb took over this immuneACCESS table, retaining in-frame rearrangements with V and J assigned. Such tables are incomplete; in checked studies, under half of the missing clones stem from an unresolved V gene, and the remainder is unexplained. The sample contains over a million clones, roughly 96% of them found a single time. Of the sample, about 1.2% falls within the top ten clones. The sequenced material came from naive CD4+ T cells sorted from blood. Read against the paper, the sample's cell subset or site label means: CD45RA+ positively selected. The receptors stem from a young man in good health.

V is TRBV2 and J is TRBJ2-1; D perhaps matches TRBD2 (6 bases). CDR3 length: 16 residues. V gave up 6 bases and J gave up 0 bases, with 15 bases separating them. CDR1 and CDR2 (germline): SNHLY, FYNNEI. For the CDR3, the DNA is TGTGCCAGCAGGGACGGCCGGGGGAGCTCCTACAATGAGCAGTTCTTC. This codes for CASRDGRGSSYNEQFF.

This clone was found once. The same CDR3 can be traced to other DNA sequences in this sample. The gene calls are TRBV9 and TRBJ1-5; perhaps TRBD1 as D (5 bases). The CDR3 is made up of 14 amino acids. With 0 bases removed from V and 6 bases from J, the gap between germline ends came to 10 bases. CDR1 and CDR2 from the germline V gene are SGDLS and YYNGEE. The DNA of the CDR3 is TGTGCCAGCAGCGTAGAGGGGTCGGGTCAGCCCCAGCATTTT. Translation: CASSVEGSGQPQHF.

V and J are TRBV10-3 and TRBJ2-2, with D tentatively TRBD2 (6 bases). The CDR3 extends over 15 amino acids. The V and J ends lost 6 bases and 0 bases respectively, with 11 bases between them. Per the germline V gene, CDR1 is ENHRY and CDR2 is SYGVKD. The CDR3 nucleotides read TGTGCCATCAGGTCGGGACTGGCGAACACCGGGGAGCTGTTTTTT. Protein sequence: CAIRSGLANTGELFF.

The chain has TRBV9 and TRBJ2-7; D might be TRBD2 (6 bases). Between the trimmed V and J ends, which lost 4 bases and 2 bases, there was a span of 13 bases. CDR3 length: 14 residues. Germline CDR1 SGDLS, CDR2 YYNGEE. The CDR3 nucleotides read TGTGCCAGCAGCCGGACGGGGGTCACCTACGAGCAGTACTTC. This translates into CASSRTGVTYEQYF.

The chain uses TRBV5-1 and TRBJ2-2; 10 bases are shared with TRBD1. Germline CDR1 reads SGHRS; CDR2 reads YFSETQ. There are 16 residues in the CDR3. Trimming took 4 bases from V and 4 from J; bases not matched to a gene: 7. CDR3 sequence (DNA): TGCGCCAGCAGCCCCGGGACAGGGGTGACCACCGGGGAGCTGTTTTTT. Its protein is CASSPGTGVTTGELFF.

The chain couples TRBV10-1 to TRBJ1-3, with D perhaps TRBD1 (6 bases). The CDR3 has 14 residues. V lost 5 bases to trimming and J lost 1 base, with 9 bases between them. CDR1 and CDR2 (germline): WNHNN, SYGVQD (reference sequence). CDR3 DNA sequence: TGCGCCAGCAGTACAGGGATATCTGGAAACACCATATATTTT. Protein: CASSTGISGNTIYF.

This chain connects TRBV5-6 to TRBJ1-4, with D perhaps matching TRBD1 (6 bases). V shed 2 bases and J shed 6 bases, with 11 bases lying between them. Germline V gene lookup returns CDR1 SGHDT and CDR2 YYEEEE. The CDR3 loop spans 14 amino acids. In DNA form, the CDR3 reads TGTGCCAGCAGCTTCGACAGGTCGTATGAAAAACTGTTTTTT. Its protein product is CASSFDRSYEKLFF. The complete variable domain, with remaining parts taken from reference TRBV5-6 and TRBJ1-4, reads DAGVTQSPTHLIKTRGQQVTLRCSPKSGHDTVSWYQQALGQGPQFIFQYYEEEERQRGNFPDRFSGHQFPNYSSELNVNALLLGDSALYLCASSFDRSYEKLFFGSGTQLSVL.

With regard to this clone: An end of the junction differs from the germline gene, which may be a read error. The genes are TRBV18 and TRBJ1-4; TRBD1 aligns across 8 bases. Looked up from germline, CDR1 is KGHSH and CDR2 is LQKENI. This CDR3 has 12 amino acids. The CDR3 loop is CASSQKPGQEVF. The CDR3 coding sequence is TGTGCCAGCTCACAAAAACCGGGACAGGAAGTTTTT.

The DNA of the CDR3 is TGTGCCAGCAGACCCGGGGACGAAGGCGAGCAGTACTTC. Protein product: CASRPGDEGEQYF. J is TRBJ2-7 and V is TRBV7-6; perhaps D is TRBD1 or TRBD2 (5 bases each). CDR3 length: 13 residues. V lost 6 bases and J lost 6, with 15 bases in between. CDR1 and CDR2 (germline): SGHVS, FNYEAQ.

Note on this clone: The sample contains more than one DNA sequence encoding this CDR3. The J gene is TRBJ2-3, the V gene TRBV9; weak D call: TRBD2 (6 bases). V dropped 0 bases and J dropped 0 bases, with 8 bases sitting between them. Per germline, CDR1 SGDLS and CDR2 YYNGEE. The length of the CDR3 is 15 residues. For the CDR3, the DNA is TGTGCCAGCAGCGTAGTCGGGACTAGCACAGATACGCAGTATTTT. It specifies CASSVVGTSTDTQYF.

The chain links TRBV28 to TRBJ2-3; 9 positions agree with TRBD2. Germline CDR1 reads MDHEN; CDR2 reads SYDVKM. The V and J ends lost 2 bases and 4 bases, in that order; junction bases with no gene match: 10. The CDR3 loop spans 17 amino acids. The CDR3 sequence: CASSLGTSYLYPDTQYF. The CDR3 nucleotides are TGTGCCAGCAGTTTAGGGACTAGCTATCTTTATCCAGATACGCAGTATTTT. The entire variable domain, with the rest obtained from reference TRBV28 and TRBJ2-3, is as follows: DVKVTQSSRYLVKRTGEKVFLECVQDMDHENMFWYRQDPGLGLRLIYFSYDVKMKEKGDIPEGYSVSREKKERFSLILESASTNQTSMYLCASSLGTSYLYPDTQYFGPGTRLTVL.

The rearrangement uses TRBV6-5 and TRBJ2-2, with D uncertain. Germline V gene lookup returns CDR1 MNHEY and CDR2 SVGAGI. The CDR3 has 15 residues. V lost 1 base, J lost 3 bases, and 9 bases lay in between. CDR3 protein: CASSYFNKDTGELFF. The CDR3 DNA is TGTGCCAGCAGTTACTTTAACAAAGACACCGGGGAGCTGTTTTTT.

The chain employs TRBV7-2 and TRBJ2-3; TRBD2 agrees at 11 bases. J was trimmed by 0 bases and V by 3 bases; bases with no gene match: 2. The CDR3 extends over 16 amino acids. From germline, CDR1 is SGHTA and CDR2 FQGNSA. CDR3 residues: CASSLGLAASTDTQYF. The CDR3 nucleotides are TGTGCCAGCAGCTTGGGACTAGCGGCTAGCACAGATACGCAGTATTTT. Drawing the rest from reference TRBV7-2 and TRBJ2-3, the complete variable domain is GAGVSQSPSNKVTEKGKDVELRCDPISGHTALYWYRQSLGQGLEFLIYFQGNSAPDKSGLPSDRFSAERTGGSVSTLTIQRTQQEDSAVYLCASSLGLAASTDTQYFGPGTRLTVL.

This rearrangement joins TRBV18 to TRBJ1-5; maybe TRBD1 (6 bases). The V and J ends lost 4 bases and 7 bases respectively, with 17 bases between them. CDR1 and CDR2 (germline): KGHSH, LQKENI. This CDR3 region has 15 residues. CDR3 sequence (DNA): TGTGCCAGCTCACGCTCAGGGGACATTGGACAGCCCCAGCATTTT. Protein: CASSRSGDIGQPQHF.

The rearrangement links TRBV18 to TRBJ2-1; TRBD2 matches at 11 bases. This CDR3 region has 17 residues. Germline V gene sequence: CDR1 KGHSH, CDR2 LQKENI. The V and J ends lost 0 bases and 5 bases, in that order; junction bases with no gene match: 6. This CDR3 is CASSPPTPGLADNEQFF. Here the CDR3 DNA reads TGTGCCAGCTCACCACCAACACCGGGACTAGCGGACAATGAGCAGTTCTTC.

The chain links TRBV7-9 to TRBJ2-6, with a weak D call TRBD1 (6 bases). The CDR3 consists of 18 residues. Deletions cut 3 bases from V and 1 base from J, with 16 bases between. Looked up from germline, CDR1 is SEHNR and CDR2 is FQNEAQ (reference sequence). The CDR3 region has the DNA TGTGCCAGCAGCTTTCGGGTCAGGGGCGGATCTGGGGCCAACGTCCTGACTTTC. This translates into CASSFRVRGGSGANVLTF. The full variable domain, its missing parts supplied by reference TRBV7-9 and TRBJ2-6, is DTGVSQNPRHKITKRGQNVTFRCDPISEHNRLYWYRQTLGQGPEFLTYFQNEAQLEKSRLLSDRFSAERPKGSFSTLEIQRTEQGDSAMYLCASSFRVRGGSGANVLTFGAGSRLTVL.

This rearrangement joins TRBV19 to TRBJ2-7; D might be TRBD1 (5 bases). The CDR3 loop spans 15 amino acids. V shed 1 base and J shed 0 bases, with 10 bases lying between them. The V gene's germline CDR1 is LNHDA and CDR2 SQIVND (reference sequence). The CDR3 DNA is TGTGCCAGTAGTATAGCTCAGGGCCTCTCCTACGAGCAGTACTTC. Its translation: CASSIAQGLSYEQYF. The entire variable domain, with the rest obtained from reference TRBV19 and TRBJ2-7, is as follows: DGGITQSPKYLFRKEGQNVTLSCEQNLNHDAMYWYRQDPGQGLRLIYYSQIVNDFQKGDIAEGYSVSREKKESFPLTVTSAQKNPTAFYLCASSIAQGLSYEQYFGPGTRLTVT.

The chain has TRBV5-1 and TRBJ2-7, with D possibly being TRBD2 (7 bases). The length of the CDR3 is 14 residues. The V end lost 3 bases, the J end lost 3 bases, and 13 bases lay between the germline ends. Germline assignment: CDR1 SGHRS and CDR2 YFSETQ. CDR3 nucleotide sequence: TGCGCCAGCAGCTGGATGAGGGGGGGCTACGAGCAGTACTTC. It translates to CASSWMRGGYEQYF.

This chain connects TRBV25-1 to TRBJ2-5; tentatively, D is TRBD1 (6 bases). Per germline, CDR1 MGHDK and CDR2 SYGVNS. There are 14 residues in the CDR3. Trimming removed 4 bases at V and 0 bases at J, with 9 bases between. CDR3 residues: CASSGDIYQETQYF. The CDR3 DNA follows: TGTGCCAGCAGTGGGGACATATACCAAGAGACCCAGTACTTC.

The genes are TRBV27 and TRBJ1-2; perhaps TRBD1 as D (6 bases). CDR1 MNHEY and CDR2 SMNVEV come from the germline V gene (reference sequence). The CDR3 sequence is 14 residues long. V was shortened by 10 bases and J by 4 bases, with 19 bases between the two germline ends. DNA of the CDR3: TGTGCCACCCGGCAATTACAGGGTCCCTATGGCTACACCTTC. This sequence encodes CATRQLQGPYGYTF.

The J gene is TRBJ2-7, the V gene TRBV7-9, with 8 bases fitting TRBD1. The V segment lost 3 bases and the J segment 4 bases; nucleotides outside the gene matches: 2. Looked up from germline, CDR1 is SEHNR and CDR2 is FQNEAQ (reference sequence). The CDR3 totals 13 residues. The CDR3 coding sequence is TGTGCCAGCAGCTTCACAGGGGGTTACGAGCAGTACTTC. Encoded protein: CASSFTGGYEQYF.

This clone was found once. Other nucleotide sequences in the sample specify the same CDR3. The CDR3 DNA sequence: TGTGCCAGCAGTCCCGGGGGCCCCTACGAGCAGTACTTC. Its protein product is CASSPGGPYEQYF. The chain recombines TRBV28 with TRBJ2-7; either TRBD1 or TRBD2 may fit D (6 bases each). This CDR3 comprises 13 residues. V was cut by 5 bases and J by 2 bases, with 10 bases left in between. CDR1 and CDR2 (germline): MDHEN, SYDVKM.

The V and J genes are TRBV28 and TRBJ1-1, with D tentatively TRBD1 (6 bases). CDR3 length: 15 amino acids. Trimming left V 4 bases short and J 2 bases short, with 14 bases between. The germline gives CDR1 MDHEN, CDR2 SYDVKM. DNA for the CDR3: TGTGCCAGCAGTTACCCGACGGGGGGCAACACTGAAGCTTTCTTT. Translated, it gives CASSYPTGGNTEAFF.

CDR3 nucleotides: TGTGCCAGCACGGTTCAGGGGTTTGGCACCTACGAGCAGTACTTC. Residues: CASTVQGFGTYEQYF. The rearrangement joins TRBV6-1 to TRBJ2-7; weak D call: TRBD1 (6 bases). The germline V and J ends were trimmed by 7 bases and 2 bases, with 18 bases remaining between them. In germline, CDR1 is MNHNS, CDR2 SASEGT. CDR3 length: 15 residues.

The chain couples TRBV7-2 to TRBJ2-3; D uncertain. V was pared by 4 bases and J by 8 bases, with 10 bases between. Germline V gene sequence: CDR1 SGHTA, CDR2 FQGNSA. The length of the CDR3 is 12 residues. The CDR3 is CASSSVGSTQYF. As DNA, the CDR3 is TGTGCCAGCAGCTCCGTGGGGTCTACGCAGTATTTT.

The rearrangement uses TRBV29-1 and TRBJ2-1; D remains ambiguous. This CDR3 has 12 residues. Deletions cut 4 bases from V and 9 bases from J, with 13 bases between. Germline V gives CDR1 SQVTM, CDR2 ANQGSEA. CDR3 in DNA: TGCAGCGTTGTGAGTCCTGAGGCTGAGCAGTTCTTC. It translates to CSVVSPEAEQFF.

V is TRBV9 and J is TRBJ2-1; tentatively, D is TRBD2 (6 bases). Deletions cut 4 bases from V and 4 bases from J, with 15 bases between. The CDR3 spans 15 residues. Germline V gene lookup returns CDR1 SGDLS and CDR2 YYNGEE. CDR3 nucleotides: TGTGCCAGCAGCCCAGAAGGGGACTTTTACAATGAGCAGTTCTTC. Protein: CASSPEGDFYNEQFF.

This clone was observed a single time. The chain is built from TRBV6-1 and TRBJ2-1; maybe TRBD2 (5 bases). The V and J ends lost 4 bases and 7 bases respectively, with 11 bases between them. This CDR3 region has 13 residues. The germline V gene encodes CDR1 MNHNS and CDR2 SASEGT. In DNA form, the CDR3 reads TGTGCCAGCAGTGCAGTCTCGGGGAATGAGCAGTTCTTC. Amino acids: CASSAVSGNEQFF.

This clone was observed a single time. J is TRBJ1-2 and V is TRBV5-1; maybe TRBD1 (5 bases). V was shortened by 2 bases and J by 3 bases, with 11 bases between the two germline ends. Germline V CDR1 and CDR2: SGHRS, YFSETQ. CDR3 length: 14 residues. This CDR3 reads CASSFTGVDYGYTF. In DNA form, the CDR3 reads TGCGCCAGCAGCTTCACGGGGGTTGACTATGGCTACACCTTC.

Comment on this clone: Additional DNA sequences in this sample encode the identical CDR3. CDR3 sequence (DNA): TGTGCCAGCAGTGTGGGGGGCCCGAACACCGGGGAGCTGTTTTTT. This sequence encodes CASSVGGPNTGELFF. V is TRBV2 and J is TRBJ2-2; D tentatively reads TRBD1 or TRBD2 (6 bases each). Trimming shortened V by 4 bases and J by 0 bases, and 9 bases separated the two germline ends. Per germline, CDR1 SNHLY and CDR2 FYNNEI. The CDR3 sequence is 15 residues long.

This clone was detected only once. The rearrangement uses TRBV7-2 and TRBJ2-1; TRBD1 matches at 7 bases. The junction had 9 bases not matched to a gene; V was cut back by 2 bases and J by 8 bases. The CDR3 is 15 amino acids. CDR1 SGHTA and CDR2 FQGNSA come from the germline V gene. In nucleotides, the CDR3 is TGTGCCAGCAGCTTAATGGGGTTAGGGGGCGATGAGCAGTTCTTC. Encoded protein: CASSLMGLGGDEQFF.